These T cell receptor beta chains were read from a single sample in a study of cytomegalovirus exposure and HLA in healthy donors. Produced via immunoSEQ multiplex PCR; TCRdb's table is partial and in-frame only. The repertoire holds about 160,000 clones, more than 65% seen once, with approximately 1.8% in the top ten. The sequenced material came from PBMCs. The source of these receptors is a woman in her 30s in good health and CMV-seronegative. CDR3s include the opening cysteine and the closing phenylalanine or tryptophan. D genes are given only for firm matches. Size is stated for part of the rows, as once, few or many counts, or as a class when the clone is expanded.

j_call | v_call | clone_size | d_call | cdr3_aa | cdr3_nt
TRBJ2-3 | TRBV4-3 | NA | TRBD2 | CASSPLAGNTDTQYF | TGCGCCAGCAGCCCGTTAGCGGGAAACACAGATACGCAGTATTTT
TRBJ2-7 | TRBV11-1 | once | NA | CASRIRGASEQYF | TGTGCCAGCAGGATCCGGGGGGCCAGCGAGCAGTACTTC
TRBJ2-1 | TRBV7-9 | NA | NA | CASSPHAKLDYNEQFF | TGTGCCAGCAGCCCCCATGCGAAACTAGATTACAATGAGCAGTTCTTC
TRBJ1-1 | TRBV15 | NA | TRBD1 | CATSRDRAGQGTGAFF | TGTGCCACCAGCAGAGATCGGGCGGGACAGGGGACAGGAGCTTTCTTT
TRBJ1-5 | TRBV5-1 | few | NA | CASSLRGGRQPQHF | TGCGCCAGCAGCTTGCGCGGGGGGAGGCAGCCCCAGCATTTT
TRBJ2-3 | TRBV5-1 | NA | NA | CASSLPANPVTSFTDTQYF | TGCGCCAGCAGCTTGCCGGCGAACCCCGTGACTAGTTTCACAGATACGCAGTATTTT
TRBJ1-4 | TRBV4-1 | NA | NA | CASSPGEGMREKLFF | TGCGCCAGCAGCCCCGGGGAGGGGATGCGGGAAAAACTGTTTTTT
TRBJ2-1 | TRBV27 | NA | NA | CASRTTLGASYNEQFF | TGTGCCAGCAGGACTACTCTGGGGGCCTCCTACAATGAGCAGTTCTTC
TRBJ2-5 | TRBV14 | NA | NA | CASSRGVVKTQYF | TGTGCCAGCAGCCGGGGGGTGGTCAAGACCCAGTACTTC
TRBJ2-3 | TRBV30 | NA | NA | CAWSQRAGDTQYF | TGTGCCTGGAGTCAGAGGGCCGGGGATACGCAGTATTTT
TRBJ1-1 | TRBV6-6 | NA | TRBD1 | CASRQRQGGGTEAFF | TGTGCCAGCAGACAAAGACAGGGAGGAGGCACTGAAGCTTTCTTT
TRBJ1-3 | TRBV5-5 | few | NA | CASSLDRAAEYTIYF | TGTGCCAGCAGCCTCGACCGTGCGGCTGAGTACACCATATATTTT
TRBJ2-7 | TRBV11-2 | NA | NA | CASSSTRYEQYF | TGTGCCAGCAGCTCCACGAGGTACGAGCAGTACTTC
TRBJ1-2 | TRBV5-1 | once | NA | CASSLRQVSYGYTF | TGCGCCAGCAGCTTGCGTCAGGTCAGCTATGGCTACACCTTC
TRBJ1-2 | TRBV5-6 | NA | TRBD1 | CASSFVDRGSYGYTF | TGTGCCAGCAGCTTCGTGGACAGGGGGAGTTATGGCTACACCTTC
TRBJ2-7 | TRBV5-4 | NA | TRBD1 | CASSLATGEGEQYF | TGTGCCAGCAGCTTGGCTACAGGGGAAGGCGAGCAGTACTTC
TRBJ2-3 | TRBV7-9 | NA | NA | CASSAPDTQYF | TGTGCCAGCAGCGCGCCAGATACGCAGTATTTT
TRBJ1-5 | TRBV6-7 | NA | TRBD1 | CASRYRGPVQPQHF | TGTGCCAGCAGATACAGGGGGCCGGTTCAGCCCCAGCATTTT
TRBJ1-5 | TRBV5-6 | NA | NA | CASSLGDTQPQHF | TGTGCCAGCAGCTTGGGGGACACTCAGCCCCAGCATTTT
TRBJ1-2 | TRBV6-1 | NA | NA | CASSEVGGGYGYTF | TGTGCCAGCAGTGAAGTGGGGGGGGGCTATGGCTACACCTTC
TRBJ1-3 | TRBV5-4 | NA | NA | CASRRGTSGNTIYF | TGTGCCAGCCGTCGGGGAACTTCTGGAAACACCATATATTTT
TRBJ2-3 | TRBV10-1 | NA | TRBD1 | CASSDWGTGEDTQYF | TGCGCCAGCAGTGACTGGGGGACAGGGGAAGATACGCAGTATTTT
TRBJ2-4 | TRBV25-1 | NA | NA | CASSPGGEDYGYKNIQYF | TGTGCCAGCAGTCCTGGCGGGGAGGACTATGGGTACAAAAACATTCAGTACTTC
TRBJ2-7 | TRBV7-2 | NA | NA | CASSPSSYEQYF | TGTGCCAGCAGCCCTAGCTCCTACGAGCAGTACTTC
TRBJ2-1 | TRBV7-8 | NA | TRBD2 | CASSRQSGSGNEQFF | TGTGCCAGCAGCCGACAAAGCGGGAGTGGGAATGAGCAGTTCTTC
TRBJ1-2 | TRBV19 | once | NA | CASSMGGAGYTF | TGTGCCAGTAGTATGGGAGGGGCTGGCTACACCTTC
TRBJ2-3 | TRBV6-4 | NA | NA | CASSDEAGAATDTQYF | TGTGCCAGCAGTGACGAGGCGGGGGCCGCGACAGATACGCAGTATTTT
TRBJ2-1 | TRBV30 | NA | TRBD2 | CAWSSGLAGVNNEQFF | TGTGCCTGGAGTTCTGGACTAGCGGGGGTGAACAATGAGCAGTTCTTC
TRBJ2-2 | TRBV15 | NA | NA | CATSRDQRQFTGELFF | TGTGCCACCAGCAGAGATCAGAGACAGTTCACCGGGGAGCTGTTTTTT
TRBJ2-5 | TRBV5-1 | NA | NA | CASTGVVGETQYF | TGCGCCAGCACGGGGGTAGTCGGCGAGACCCAGTACTTC
TRBJ1-6 | TRBV11-2 | few | NA | CASSFGRASPLHF | TGTGCCAGCAGCTTCGGCAGGGCTTCACCCCTCCACTTT
TRBJ2-3 | TRBV5-4 | NA | TRBD2 | CASSLESTSGSRTDTQYF | TGTGCCAGCAGCTTGGAATCAACTAGCGGGAGTCGCACAGATACGCAGTATTTT